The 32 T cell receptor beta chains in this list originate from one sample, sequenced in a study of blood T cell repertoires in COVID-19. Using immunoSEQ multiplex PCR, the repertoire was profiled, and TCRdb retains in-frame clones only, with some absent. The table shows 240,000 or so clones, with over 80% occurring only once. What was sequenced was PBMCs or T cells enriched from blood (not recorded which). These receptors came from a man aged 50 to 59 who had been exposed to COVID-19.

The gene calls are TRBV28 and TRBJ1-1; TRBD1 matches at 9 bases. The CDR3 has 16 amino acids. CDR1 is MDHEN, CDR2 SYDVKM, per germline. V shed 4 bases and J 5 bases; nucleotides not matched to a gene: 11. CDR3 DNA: TGTGCCAGCAGTTCCCCGGGACAGGGATGGGGGACTGAAGCTTTCTTT. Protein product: CASSSPGQGWGTEAFF.

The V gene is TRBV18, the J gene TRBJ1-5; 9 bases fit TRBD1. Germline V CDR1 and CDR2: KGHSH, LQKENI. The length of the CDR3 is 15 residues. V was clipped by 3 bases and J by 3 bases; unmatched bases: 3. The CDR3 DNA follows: TGTGCCAGCTCACCGACAGGGGGGATCAATCAGCCCCAGCATTTT. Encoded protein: CASSPTGGINQPQHF.

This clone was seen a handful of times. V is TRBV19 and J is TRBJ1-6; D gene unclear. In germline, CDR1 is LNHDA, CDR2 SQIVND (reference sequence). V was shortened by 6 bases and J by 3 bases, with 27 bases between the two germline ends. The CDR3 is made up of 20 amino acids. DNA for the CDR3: TGTGCCAGTAGCCCTCCACGAGGAGGGTGGACCGGTGACTATAATTCACCCCTCCACTTT. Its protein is CASSPPRGGWTGDYNSPLHF.

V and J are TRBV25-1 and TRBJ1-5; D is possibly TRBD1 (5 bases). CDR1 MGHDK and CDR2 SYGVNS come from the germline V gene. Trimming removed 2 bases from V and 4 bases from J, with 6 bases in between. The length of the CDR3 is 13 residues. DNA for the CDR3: TGTGCCAGCAGTGAAGCAGGGAATCAGCCCCAGCATTTT. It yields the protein CASSEAGNQPQHF.

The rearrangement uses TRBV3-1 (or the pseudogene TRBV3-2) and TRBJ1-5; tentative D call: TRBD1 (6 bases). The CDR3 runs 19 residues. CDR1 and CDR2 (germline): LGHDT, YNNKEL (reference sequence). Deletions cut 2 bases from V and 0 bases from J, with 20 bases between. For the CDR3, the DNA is TGTGCCAGCAGCCAATTCGGGACAAGGATACAGTTTAGCAATCAGCCCCAGCATTTT. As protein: CASSQFGTRIQFSNQPQHF.

This CDR3 is CASSRGQGVGQPQHF. The CDR3 coding sequence is TGTGCCAGCAGCCGGGGACAGGGGGTAGGACAGCCCCAGCATTTT. This chain uses TRBV27 with TRBJ1-5, with 11 bases identical to TRBD1. The V gene's germline CDR1 is MNHEY and CDR2 SMNVEV (reference sequence). V lost 6 bases, J lost 7 bases, and 8 bases stayed unmatched. The length of the CDR3 is 15 residues.

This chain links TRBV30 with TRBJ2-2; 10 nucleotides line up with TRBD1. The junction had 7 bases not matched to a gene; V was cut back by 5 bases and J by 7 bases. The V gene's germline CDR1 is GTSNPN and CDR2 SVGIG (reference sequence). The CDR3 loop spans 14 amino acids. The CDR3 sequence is CAWARDRGVGELFF. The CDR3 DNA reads TGTGCCTGGGCCCGGGACAGGGGTGTCGGGGAGCTGTTTTTT. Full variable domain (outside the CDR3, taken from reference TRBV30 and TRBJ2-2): SQTIHQWPATLVQPVGSPLSLECTVEGTSNPNLYWYRQAAGRGLQLLFYSVGIGQISSEVPQNLSASRPQDRQFILSSKKLLLSDSGFYLCAWARDRGVGELFFGEGSRLTVL.

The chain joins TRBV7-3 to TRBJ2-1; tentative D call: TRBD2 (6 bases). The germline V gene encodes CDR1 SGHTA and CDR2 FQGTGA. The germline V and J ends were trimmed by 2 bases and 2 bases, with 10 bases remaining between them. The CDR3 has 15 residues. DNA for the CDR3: TGTGCCAGCAGCTTATCGGGAGCCCCCTACAATGAGCAGTTCTTC. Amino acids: CASSLSGAPYNEQFF. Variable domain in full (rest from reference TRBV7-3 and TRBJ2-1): GAGVSQTPSNKVTEKGKYVELRCDPISGHTALYWYRQSLGQGPEFLIYFQGTGAADDSGLPNDRFFAVRPEGSVSTLKIQRTERGDSAVYLCASSLSGAPYNEQFFGPGTRLTVL.

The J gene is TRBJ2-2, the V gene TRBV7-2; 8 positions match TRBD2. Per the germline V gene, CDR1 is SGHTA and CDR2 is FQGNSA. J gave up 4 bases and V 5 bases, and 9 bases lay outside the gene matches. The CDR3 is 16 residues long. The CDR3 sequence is CASSRFSGVLTGELFF. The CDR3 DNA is TGTGCCAGCAGCCGTTTTAGCGGGGTTCTCACCGGGGAGCTGTTTTTT.

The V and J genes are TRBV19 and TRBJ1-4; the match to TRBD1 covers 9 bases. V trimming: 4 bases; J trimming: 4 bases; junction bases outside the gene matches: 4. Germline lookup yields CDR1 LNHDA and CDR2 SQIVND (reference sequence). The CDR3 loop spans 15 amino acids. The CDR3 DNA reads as TGTGCCAGTAGTAACCGGGACAGGGTTAATGAAAAACTGTTTTTT. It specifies CASSNRDRVNEKLFF.

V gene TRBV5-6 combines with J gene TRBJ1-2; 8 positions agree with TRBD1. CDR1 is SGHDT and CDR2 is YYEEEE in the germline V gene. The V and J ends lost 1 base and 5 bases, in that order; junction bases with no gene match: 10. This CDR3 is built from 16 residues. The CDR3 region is CASSLYSQGAWYGYTF. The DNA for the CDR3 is TGTGCCAGCAGCTTGTATAGCCAGGGGGCATGGTATGGCTACACCTTC.

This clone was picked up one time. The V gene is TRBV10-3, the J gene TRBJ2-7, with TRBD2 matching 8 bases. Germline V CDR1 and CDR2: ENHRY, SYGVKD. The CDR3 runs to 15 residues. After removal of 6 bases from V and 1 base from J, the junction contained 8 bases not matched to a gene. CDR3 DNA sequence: TGTGCCATCAGGGATACTAGCGGATCTTCCTACGAGCAGTACGTC. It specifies CAIRDTSGSSYEQYV.

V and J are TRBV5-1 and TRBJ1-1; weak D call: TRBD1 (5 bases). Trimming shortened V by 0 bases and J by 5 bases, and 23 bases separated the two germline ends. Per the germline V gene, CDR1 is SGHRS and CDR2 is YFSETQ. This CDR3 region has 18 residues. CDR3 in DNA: TGCGCCAGCAGCTTGGATGGCAGGCAGACCCTTAAGGGGACTGAAGCTTTCTTT. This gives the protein CASSLDGRQTLKGTEAFF.

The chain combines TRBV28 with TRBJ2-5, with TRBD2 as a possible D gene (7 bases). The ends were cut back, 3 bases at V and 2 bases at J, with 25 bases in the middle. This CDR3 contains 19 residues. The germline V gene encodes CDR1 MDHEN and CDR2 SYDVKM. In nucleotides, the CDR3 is TGTGCCAGCAGTTTTTCTTCCGGGGGGCCGCGATTAGGGCAAGAGACCCAGTACTTC. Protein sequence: CASSFSSGGPRLGQETQYF.

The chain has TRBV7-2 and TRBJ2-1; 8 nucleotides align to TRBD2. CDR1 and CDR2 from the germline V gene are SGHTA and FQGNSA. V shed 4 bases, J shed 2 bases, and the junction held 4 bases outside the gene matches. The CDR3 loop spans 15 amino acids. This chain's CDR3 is CASSSPGLAYNEQFF. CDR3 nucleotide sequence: TGTGCCAGCAGCTCCCCGGGACTAGCCTACAATGAGCAGTTCTTC.

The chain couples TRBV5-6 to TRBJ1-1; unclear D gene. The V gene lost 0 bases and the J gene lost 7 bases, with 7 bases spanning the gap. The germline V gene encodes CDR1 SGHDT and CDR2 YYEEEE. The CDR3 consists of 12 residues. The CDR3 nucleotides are TGTGCCAGCAGCTTGGGTATCCTTGAAGCTTTCTTT. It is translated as CASSLGILEAFF.

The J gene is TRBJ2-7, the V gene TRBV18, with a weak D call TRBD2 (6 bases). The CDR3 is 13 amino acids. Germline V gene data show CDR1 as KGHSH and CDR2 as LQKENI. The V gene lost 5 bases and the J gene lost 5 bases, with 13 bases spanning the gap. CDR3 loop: CASSDGSDNEQYV. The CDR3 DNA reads TGTGCCAGCTCAGACGGGAGCGATAACGAGCAGTACGTC.

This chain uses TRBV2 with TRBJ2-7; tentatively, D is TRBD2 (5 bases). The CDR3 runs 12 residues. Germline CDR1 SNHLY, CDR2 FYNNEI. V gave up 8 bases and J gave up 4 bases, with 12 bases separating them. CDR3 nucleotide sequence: TGTGCCAGCCGGGATAACCAGTACGAGCAGTACTTC. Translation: CASRDNQYEQYF.

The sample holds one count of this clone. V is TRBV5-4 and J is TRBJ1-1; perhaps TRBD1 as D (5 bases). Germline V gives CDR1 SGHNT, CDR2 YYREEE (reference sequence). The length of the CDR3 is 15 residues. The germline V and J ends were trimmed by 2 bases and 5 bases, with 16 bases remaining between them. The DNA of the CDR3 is TGTGCCAGCAGCTTACCCGACGGGGGGGGGACTGAAGCTTTCTTT. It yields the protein CASSLPDGGGTEAFF.

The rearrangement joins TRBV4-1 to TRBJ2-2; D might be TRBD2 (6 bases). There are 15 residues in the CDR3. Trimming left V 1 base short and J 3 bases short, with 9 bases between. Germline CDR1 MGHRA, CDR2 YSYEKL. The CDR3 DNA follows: TGCGCCAGCAGCCAAGCAGCGGGCTACACCGGGGAGCTGTTTTTT. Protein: CASSQAAGYTGELFF.

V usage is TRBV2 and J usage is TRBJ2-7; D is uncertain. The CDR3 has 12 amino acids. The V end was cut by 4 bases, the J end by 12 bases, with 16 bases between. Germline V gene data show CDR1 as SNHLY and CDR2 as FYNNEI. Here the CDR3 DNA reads TGTGCCAGCAGTGGTCTAGACCGCCCCCCGTACGTC. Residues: CASSGLDRPPYV.

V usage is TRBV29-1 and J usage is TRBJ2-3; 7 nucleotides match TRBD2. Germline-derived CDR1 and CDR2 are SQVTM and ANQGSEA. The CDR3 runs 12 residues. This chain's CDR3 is CRAAGGTDTQYF. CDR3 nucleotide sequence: TGCAGAGCCGCGGGGGGCACAGATACGCAGTATTTT.

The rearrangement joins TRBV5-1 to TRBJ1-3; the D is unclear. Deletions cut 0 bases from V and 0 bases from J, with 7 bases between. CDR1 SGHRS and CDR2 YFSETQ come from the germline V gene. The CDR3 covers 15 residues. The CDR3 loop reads CASSLGVYSGNTIYF. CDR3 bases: TGCGCCAGCAGCTTGGGAGTTTACTCTGGAAACACCATATATTTT. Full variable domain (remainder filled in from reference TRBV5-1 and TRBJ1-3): KAGVTQTPRYLIKTRGQQVTLSCSPISGHRSVSWYQQTPGQGLQFLFEYFSETQRNKGNFPGRFSGRQFSNSRSEMNVSTLELGDSALYLCASSLGVYSGNTIYFGEGSWLTVV.

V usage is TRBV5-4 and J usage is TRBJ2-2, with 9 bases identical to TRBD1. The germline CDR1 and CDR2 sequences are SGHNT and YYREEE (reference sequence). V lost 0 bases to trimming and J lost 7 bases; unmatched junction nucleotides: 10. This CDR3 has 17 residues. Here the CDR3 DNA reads TGTGCCAGCAGCTTGGGTCGAGGGACAGGGAACCACGGGGAGCTGTTTTTT. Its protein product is CASSLGRGTGNHGELFF.

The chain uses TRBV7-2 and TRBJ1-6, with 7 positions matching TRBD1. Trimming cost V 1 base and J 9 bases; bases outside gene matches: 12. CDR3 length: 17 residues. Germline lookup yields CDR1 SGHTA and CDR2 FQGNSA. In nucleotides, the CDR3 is TGTGCCAGCAGCTTAGTCATAGGGGGCGGAAAGAGTTCACCCCTCCACTTT. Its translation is CASSLVIGGGKSSPLHF.

The CDR3 DNA reads TGTGCCAGCAGTTCCATGGGACAAAGAAGCGGAAAACTGTTTTTT. Amino acid sequence: CASSSMGQRSGKLFF. The V gene is TRBV5-4, the J gene TRBJ1-4; D is possibly TRBD1 (6 bases). There are 15 residues in the CDR3. The V gene's germline CDR1 is SGHNT and CDR2 YYREEE (reference sequence). The germline V and J ends were trimmed by 5 bases and 10 bases, with 21 bases remaining between them.

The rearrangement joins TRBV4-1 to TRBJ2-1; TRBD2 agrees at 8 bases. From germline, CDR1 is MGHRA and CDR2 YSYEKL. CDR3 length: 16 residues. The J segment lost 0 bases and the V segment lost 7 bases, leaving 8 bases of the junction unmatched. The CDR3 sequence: CASTLLAGSSYNEQFF. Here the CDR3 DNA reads TGCGCCAGCACCCTTCTAGCGGGTAGCTCCTACAATGAGCAGTTCTTC.

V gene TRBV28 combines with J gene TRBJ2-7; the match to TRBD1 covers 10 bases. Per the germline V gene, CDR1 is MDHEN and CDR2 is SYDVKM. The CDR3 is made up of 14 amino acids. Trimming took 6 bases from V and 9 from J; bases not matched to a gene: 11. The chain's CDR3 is CASSSGTGVRPQYF. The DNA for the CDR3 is TGTGCCAGCAGCTCCGGGACAGGGGTTCGGCCGCAGTACTTC.

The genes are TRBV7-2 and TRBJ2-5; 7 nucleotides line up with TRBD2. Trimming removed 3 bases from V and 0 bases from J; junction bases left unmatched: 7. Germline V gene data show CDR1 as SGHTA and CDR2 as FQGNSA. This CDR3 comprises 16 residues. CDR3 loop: CASSLGPSGYQETQYF. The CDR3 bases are TGTGCCAGCAGCTTGGGTCCTAGCGGATACCAAGAGACCCAGTACTTC.

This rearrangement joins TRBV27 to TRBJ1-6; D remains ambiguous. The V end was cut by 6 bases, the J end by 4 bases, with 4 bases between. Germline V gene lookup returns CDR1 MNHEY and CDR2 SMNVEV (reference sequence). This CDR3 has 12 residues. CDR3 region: CASRQYNSPLHF. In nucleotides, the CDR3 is TGTGCCAGCAGACAGTATAATTCACCCCTCCACTTT.

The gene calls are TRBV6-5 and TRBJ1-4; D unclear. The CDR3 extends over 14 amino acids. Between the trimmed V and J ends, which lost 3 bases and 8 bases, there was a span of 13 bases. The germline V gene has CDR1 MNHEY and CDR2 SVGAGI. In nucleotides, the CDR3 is TGTGCCAGCAGTTATGTCAGTCAGGTGGAAAAACTGTTTTTT. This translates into CASSYVSQVEKLFF.

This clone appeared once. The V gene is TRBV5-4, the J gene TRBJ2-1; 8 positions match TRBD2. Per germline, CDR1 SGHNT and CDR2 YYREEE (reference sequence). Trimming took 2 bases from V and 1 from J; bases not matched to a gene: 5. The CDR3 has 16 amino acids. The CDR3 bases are TGTGCCAGCAGCTTTAGCGGGATCGCTTCCTACAATGAGCAGTTCTTC. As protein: CASSFSGIASYNEQFF. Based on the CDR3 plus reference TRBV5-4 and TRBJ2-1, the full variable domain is ETGVTQSPTHLIKTRGQQVTLRCSSQSGHNTVSWYQQALGQGPQFIFQYYREEENGRGNFPPRFSGLQFPNYSSELNVNALELDDSALYLCASSFSGIASYNEQFFGPGTRLTVL.